Listed below are T cell receptor beta chains from one sample, sequenced in a study of OX40 agonist ivuxolimab in advanced cancers. Generated by immunoSEQ multiplex PCR, the TCRdb table keeps only in-frame clones and is missing some. The table shows about 50,000 clones, with around 86% occurring only once. The sample in question was CD4+ or CD8+ T cells sorted from blood, obtained in a trial of the OX40 agonist ivuxolimab. The receptors originated from an adult with an advanced solid tumor such as melanoma, head and neck, liver or kidney cancer. Each CDR3 is given with its conserved first and last residue. Fields, in order: V gene, J gene, D gene, clone size, CDR3 DNA, CDR3 protein. A D gene is named only where the DNA matches it firmly. A clone size is listed for some rows: how often the clone was seen (once, few, many), or a class if it is expanded.

TRBV5-5	TRBJ2-7	TRBD1	-	TGTGCCAGCAGCTTGGGGACAGGGGGCTCTGAGCAGTACTTC	CASSLGTGGSEQYF
TRBV5-1	TRBJ1-2	TRBD1	once	TGCGCCAGCAGCCAAGATCGGACAGGGGATGGCTACACCTTC	CASSQDRTGDGYTF
TRBV5-4	TRBJ2-4	TRBD1	once	TGTGCCAGCAGCGCCGGGACAGGAACCGTGGCCAAAAACATTCAGTACTTC	CASSAGTGTVAKNIQYF
TRBV9	TRBJ2-5	-	-	TGTGCCAGCAGCGTAGCAGCACAGGGATGGGGAGAGACCCAGTACTTC	CASSVAAQGWGETQYF
TRBV4-3	TRBJ2-7	-	-	TGCGCCAGCAGCCAAGACAGGGGCGGGTACGAGCAGTACTTC	CASSQDRGGYEQYF
TRBV7-2	TRBJ2-6	TRBD2	-	TGTGCCAGCAGCTTAGGGACTAGCGTCCTGTTGGGCGGGGCCAACGTCCTGACTTTC	CASSLGTSVLLGGANVLTF
TRBV15	TRBJ2-5	-	-	TGTGCCACCAGCAGAGGTTCAAAAGAGACCCAGTACTTC	CATSRGSKETQYF
TRBV4-1	TRBJ2-3	-	-	TGCGCCAGCAGCCAAGTGAACCTGGTTAGCACAGATACGCAGTATTTT	CASSQVNLVSTDTQYF
TRBV6-5	TRBJ2-1	TRBD2	-	TGTGCCAGCAGTTTCCGACTAGCGGGGGTCAATGAGCAGTTCTTC	CASSFRLAGVNEQFF
TRBV5-6	TRBJ2-7	TRBD2	-	TGTGCCAGCAGCCTAGCGGGAACGGGGGAGCAGTACTTC	CASSLAGTGEQYF
TRBV19	TRBJ2-1	-	-	TGTGCCAGTAGTGAAACAGGAACTGAGCAGTTCTTC	CASSETGTEQFF
TRBV5-1	TRBJ2-7	-	-	TGCGCCAGCAACGAGCAGGGATTTTCGGCGGGCTACGAGCAGTACTTC	CASNEQGFSAGYEQYF
TRBV5-8	TRBJ1-4	TRBD1	-	TGTGCCAGCAGCCTGTCACTCGGGACAGCTAATGAAAAACTGTTTTTT	CASSLSLGTANEKLFF
TRBV11-1	TRBJ2-5	TRBD1	-	TGTGCCAGCAGCCGACAGGGGGCAGTAGAGACCCAGTACTTC	CASSRQGAVETQYF
TRBV19	TRBJ1-2	-	-	TGTGCCAGTAGTCCCCTCGGGGGGTATGGCTACACCTTC	CASSPLGGYGYTF
TRBV6-1	TRBJ1-5	-	-	TGTGCCAGCAGACAGAGGGATAGCAATCAGCCCCAGCATTTT	CASRQRDSNQPQHF
TRBV6-5	TRBJ2-1	TRBD2	-	TGTGCCAGCAGTTACCTGGGTAGCGGGGTCCTCAATGAGCAGTTCTTC	CASSYLGSGVLNEQFF
TRBV19	TRBJ1-2	TRBD1	-	TGTGCCAGTAGGGTGACAGGGGCCCTTTTCTATGGCTACACCTTC	CASRVTGALFYGYTF
TRBV27	TRBJ1-5	-	once	TGTGCCAGCGTCTATGAACGGGGGGCAAATCAGCCCCAGCATTTT	CASVYERGANQPQHF
TRBV4-3	TRBJ1-1	TRBD1	-	TGCGCCAGCAGCCCTTTCGACAGGGAGAACACTGAAGCTTTCTTT	CASSPFDRENTEAFF